The 10 T cell receptor beta chains given below trace back to one sample, sequenced in a study of blood T cell repertoires in COVID-19. The table came from immunoSEQ multiplex PCR; TCRdb's copy has only in-frame clones and leaves some out. Counted here are around 70,000 clones, approximately 86% occurring once; the ten biggest clones make up around 6.3%. Specimen: peripheral blood. Receptor source: a man aged 55 to 69 with acute or convalescent COVID-19.

The V call is TRBV3-1 (or the pseudogene TRBV3-2), the J call TRBJ2-2; 12 nucleotides match TRBD1. This CDR3 comprises 15 residues. Losses at the gene ends were 11 bases for V and 4 bases for J; bases not matched to a gene: 8. The germline CDR1 and CDR2 sequences are LGHDT and YNNKEL (reference sequence). This CDR3 is CAVRGQGASTGELFF. The CDR3 DNA reads as TGTGCCGTCCGGGGACAGGGGGCGAGCACCGGGGAGCTGTTTTTT.

CDR3 nucleotide sequence: TGTGCCAGCAGTGAAACCCGGGACAGCCGCAATGAGCAGTTCTTC. Translation gives CASSETRDSRNEQFF. This chain uses TRBV9 with TRBJ2-1, with TRBD1 matching over 7 bases. CDR3 length: 15 residues. Germline CDR1 and CDR2: SGDLS and YYNGEE. The V segment lost 5 bases and the J segment 6 bases; nucleotides outside the gene matches: 11.

V and J are TRBV13 and TRBJ1-5; D possibly corresponds to TRBD1 (5 bases). Germline V gene lookup returns CDR1 PRHDT and CDR2 FYEKMQ (reference sequence). The V and J ends lost 4 bases and 6 bases respectively, with 7 bases between them. The CDR3 runs to 12 residues. Here the CDR3 DNA reads TGTGCCAGCAGCTCCGGGGGTCAGCCCCAGCATTTT. It translates to CASSSGGQPQHF.

The CDR3 region has the DNA TGTGCCAGCAGCTTATTCAGGTACACTGAAGCTTTCTTT. It specifies CASSLFRYTEAFF. The chain employs TRBV7-2 and TRBJ1-1; D call uncertain. The length of the CDR3 is 13 residues. V dropped 2 bases and J dropped 3 bases, with 7 bases sitting between them. Germline CDR1 reads SGHTA; CDR2 reads FQGNSA.

This chain links TRBV7-8 with TRBJ1-1; 8 bases fit TRBD1. This CDR3 spans 14 amino acids. V lost 5 bases and J lost 2; bases outside the gene matches: 4. Germline assignment: CDR1 SGHVS and CDR2 FQNEAQ. CDR3 region: CASSQDRANTEAFF. DNA of the CDR3: TGTGCCAGCAGCCAGGACAGGGCAAACACTGAAGCTTTCTTT.

The chain couples TRBV5-4 to TRBJ2-3, with D perhaps TRBD2 (7 bases). V was cut by 1 base and J by 2 bases, with 17 bases left in between. This CDR3 comprises 17 residues. Germline lookup yields CDR1 SGHNT and CDR2 YYREEE (reference sequence). The CDR3 sequence: CASSLPRGGGHTDTQYF. The CDR3 coding sequence is TGTGCCAGCAGCTTGCCCAGGGGAGGGGGGCACACAGATACGCAGTATTTT. Variable domain in full (rest from reference TRBV5-4 and TRBJ2-3): ETGVTQSPTHLIKTRGQQVTLRCSSQSGHNTVSWYQQALGQGPQFIFQYYREEENGRGNFPPRFSGLQFPNYSSELNVNALELDDSALYLCASSLPRGGGHTDTQYFGPGTRLTVL.

The chain carries TRBV3-1 (or the pseudogene TRBV3-2) and TRBJ2-6; 11 bases fit TRBD1. CDR1 is LGHDT and CDR2 is YNNKEL in the germline V gene (reference sequence). This CDR3 comprises 19 residues. V shed 1 base and J 0 bases; nucleotides not matched to a gene: 5. The CDR3 reads CASSQGGQGVSSGANVLTF. The CDR3 nucleotides are TGTGCCAGCAGCCAAGGGGGACAGGGGGTTAGCTCTGGGGCCAACGTCCTGACTTTC.

This chain uses TRBV27 with TRBJ2-2; 11 nucleotides align to TRBD1. The V gene end was trimmed by 4 bases and the J gene end by 6 bases; junction bases not matched to a gene: 4. Germline-derived CDR1 and CDR2 are MNHEY and SMNVEV (reference sequence). The CDR3 consists of 15 residues. As DNA, the CDR3 is TGTGCCAGCAGTTGGACGGGACAGGGGGCCGGGGAGCTGTTTTTT. Protein sequence: CASSWTGQGAGELFF.

The J gene is TRBJ1-4, the V gene TRBV10-2; 10 bases align to TRBD1. Unmatched junction bases numbered 12, after V lost 2 bases and J lost 3 bases. Germline V gives CDR1 WSHSY, CDR2 SAAADI. This CDR3 is built from 19 residues. CDR3 amino acids: CASSETTGGASIPNEKLFF. The CDR3 DNA reads as TGCGCCAGCAGTGAGACGACAGGGGGCGCCTCTATTCCTAATGAAAAACTGTTTTTT.

This rearrangement joins TRBV25-1 to TRBJ1-6; tentatively, D is TRBD1 (6 bases). The CDR3 is 13 residues long. Deletions cut 4 bases from V and 9 bases from J, with 10 bases between. Germline V gene sequence: CDR1 MGHDK, CDR2 SYGVNS. The CDR3 region has the DNA TGTGCCAGCAGTGCACAGGGTGGTTCACCCCTCCACTTT. Encoded protein: CASSAQGGSPLHF.